A selection of T cell receptor beta chains follows, all from one sample in a study of blood T cell repertoires in COVID-19. Sequencing was performed with immunoSEQ multiplex PCR; in TCRdb, only in-frame clones are kept and a portion is missing. The data contain 200,000 or so clones, approximately 79% of them singletons. Sequenced sample: peripheral blood. These receptors were taken from a man between 60 and 70 years old with active or convalescent COVID-19. CDR3s include the opening cysteine and the closing phenylalanine or tryptophan. A D gene is named only where the DNA matches it firmly. The size entry is marked missing in some rows and otherwise reads once, few, many or a size class.

j_gene,v_gene,d_gene,abundance,len,CDR3nt,CDR3aa
TRBJ2-3,TRBV9,TRBD2,many,20,TGTGCCAGCAGCTCCCCGGGACTAGCGGGATTCACCTCTAGCACAGATACGCAGTATTTT,CASSSPGLAGFTSSTDTQYF
TRBJ2-1,TRBV5-1,NA,NA,12,TGCGCCAGCAGCTTGGAAGCTACTGAGCAGTTCTTC,CASSLEATEQFF
TRBJ2-7,TRBV18,TRBD1,NA,15,TGTGCCAGCTCACAACCGGGACAGAGCTCCTACGAGCAGTACTTC,CASSQPGQSSYEQYF
TRBJ2-7,TRBV5-1,TRBD2,NA,15,TGCGCCAGCACGGGACTAGCGGGAGGGCCAGGGGAGCAGTACTTC,CASTGLAGGPGEQYF
TRBJ1-2,TRBV28,TRBD1,once,17,TGTGCCAGCAGTTCCCCCGGGACAGGGTATTTGGGCTATGGCTACACCTTC,CASSSPGTGYLGYGYTF
TRBJ1-1,TRBV5-4,NA,NA,14,TGTGCCAGCAGCTCACAAAAGGGGGACACTGAAGCTTTCTTT,CASSSQKGDTEAFF
TRBJ1-2,TRBV7-3,TRBD1,NA,15,TGTGCCAGCAGCCATACCCGGGACAGTGTTTATGGCTACACCTTC,CASSHTRDSVYGYTF
TRBJ2-1,TRBV19,TRBD2,NA,15,TGTGCCAGTAGCCCCGGGGGGATGGGGTACAATGAGCAGTTCTTC,CASSPGGMGYNEQFF
TRBJ2-5,TRBV19,TRBD2,NA,15,TGTGCCAGTAGTAGGACTAGCGGGAGTCTGGAGACCCAGTACTTC,CASSRTSGSLETQYF
TRBJ2-7,TRBV27,TRBD1,NA,14,TGTGCCAGCAGTTTCGGGACAGGGCCCTACGAGCAGTACTTC,CASSFGTGPYEQYF
TRBJ2-7,TRBV14,NA,NA,12,TGTGCCAGCAGCCAAAGCGGGCAAGAGCAGTACTTC,CASSQSGQEQYF
TRBJ1-4,TRBV25-1,NA,NA,17,TGTGCCAGCAGTGAATACCCCCCACGGGCGGGCGGTGAAAAACTGTTTTTT,CASSEYPPRAGGEKLFF
TRBJ2-1,TRBV24-1,NA,NA,13,TGTGCCACCAGTGATTTTTGGGGGGTCGAGCAGTTCTTC,CATSDFWGVEQFF
TRBJ2-1,TRBV4-1,NA,NA,16,TGCGCCAGCAGCCGAGGCGGGGACTTCCCCTACAATGAGCAGTTCTTC,CASSRGGDFPYNEQFF
TRBJ1-4,TRBV4-1,NA,NA,14,TGCGCCAGCAGCCCTACACCGGGGTCAGGAAAACTGTTTTTT,CASSPTPGSGKLFF
TRBJ1-2,TRBV5-1,NA,NA,14,TGCGCCAGCAGCTTCGGGACTCTTGGCTATGGCTACACCTTC,CASSFGTLGYGYTF
TRBJ2-7,TRBV10-3,TRBD2,NA,13,TGTGCCATCACTCGGCGGGAGGAAGATGGGCAGTACTTC,CAITRREEDGQYF
TRBJ2-2,TRBV7-9,NA,NA,15,TGTGCCAGCAGTGCCAGCAGGCTAGCTACCGGGGAGCTGTTTTTT,CASSASRLATGELFF
TRBJ2-3,TRBV5-1,TRBD2,NA,16,TGCGCCAGCAGCTTGGACTCTAGCGGATACACAGATACGCAGTATTTT,CASSLDSSGYTDTQYF
TRBJ1-2,TRBV24-1,NA,NA,15,TGTGCCACCAGTGAGGGAGCCCCCCGCATCTATGGCTACACCTTC,CATSEGAPRIYGYTF
TRBJ2-1,TRBV19,NA,NA,13,TGTGCCAGTAGTATCTCCGCGAGGAGGGAGCAGTTCTTC,CASSISARREQFF
TRBJ2-3,TRBV5-1,TRBD2,NA,16,TGCGCCAGCAGCTGGGGACTAGCTTCGCTGGGGGATACGCAGTATTTT,CASSWGLASLGDTQYF
TRBJ2-1,TRBV7-3,TRBD2,NA,15,TGTGCCAGCAGTCCGACTAGCGGGAGCAACAATGAGCAGTTCTTC,CASSPTSGSNNEQFF
TRBJ2-1,TRBV28,TRBD2,NA,15,TGTGCCAGCAGCTTACTAGCGGGAGTTACAAATGAGCAGTTCTTC,CASSLLAGVTNEQFF
TRBJ2-5,TRBV7-9,NA,NA,14,TGTGCCAGCAGATCGACAGTGCCAAGAGAAACCCAGTACTTC,CASRSTVPRETQYF
TRBJ2-7,TRBV5-4,NA,once,15,TGTGCCAGCAGCCCAGTTGGCCGAAACGCCTACGAGCAGTACTTC,CASSPVGRNAYEQYF
TRBJ2-7,TRBV2,TRBD2,few,13,TGTGCCAGCGGCGGGAGCGAGACCTACGAGCAGTACTTC,CASGGSETYEQYF
TRBJ2-3,TRBV29-1,NA,NA,14,TGCAGCGTTAGTGGCAGCCAGGGCACAGATACGCAGTATTTT,CSVSGSQGTDTQYF
TRBJ2-1,TRBV10-3,TRBD2,NA,17,TGTGCCATCAGTGAGTCGAGTGGCGGGAGCTCCTACAATGAGCAGTTCTTC,CAISESSGGSSYNEQFF
TRBJ2-7,TRBV5-1,NA,NA,11,TGCGCCAGCAGCGCCTCCAGCGAGCAGTACTTC,CASSASSEQYF
TRBJ2-7,TRBV5-6,TRBD2,NA,15,TGTGCCAGCAGCTTGCCTCTAGCGGGAGTTGACGAGCAGTACTTC,CASSLPLAGVDEQYF
TRBJ2-7,TRBV25-1,TRBD2,once,12,TGTGCCATCGGACTAGCGGGAGTTGAGCAGTACTTC,CAIGLAGVEQYF
TRBJ2-3,TRBV5-6,NA,NA,12,TGTGCCAGCAGCTTACAGGGTGATACGCAGTATTTT,CASSLQGDTQYF
TRBJ2-7,TRBV6-6,NA,NA,15,TGTGCCAGCAGTTACTCGAAGGGGGGGGGCAACGAGCAGTACTTC,CASSYSKGGGNEQYF
TRBJ1-2,TRBV19,NA,NA,15,TGTGCCAGTAGTCTCGACAATCGATTCCGTTTGGGCTACACCTTC,CASSLDNRFRLGYTF
TRBJ2-1,TRBV3-1/TRBV3-2,TRBD2,NA,14,TGTGCCAGCAGCCAAGATCTAGGACTAGCGGGTAGGTTCTTC,CASSQDLGLAGRFF
TRBJ2-3,TRBV19,NA,NA,17,TGTGCCAGTAGTATAGCCAGACTAGGAGCTCCTCCAGATACGCAGTATTTT,CASSIARLGAPPDTQYF
TRBJ2-3,TRBV19,NA,NA,14,TGTGCCAGTAGTATCAGGCGGGTTCCAGATACGCAGTATTTT,CASSIRRVPDTQYF
TRBJ2-3,TRBV11-3,TRBD1,NA,17,TGTGCCAGCAGCTTAGGGACAGGGGTAAGGGGAACAGATACGCAGTATTTT,CASSLGTGVRGTDTQYF
TRBJ2-2,TRBV5-4,TRBD1,once,17,TGTGCCAGCAGCTTGGACCAGAACAGGGGAAGGGCCGGGGAGCTGTTTTTT,CASSLDQNRGRAGELFF
TRBJ2-1,TRBV11-3,NA,NA,13,TGTGCCAGCAGCCGCCCCCCAGGGGATGAGCAGTTCTTC,CASSRPPGDEQFF
TRBJ2-2,TRBV7-3,NA,few,19,TGTGCCAGCAGCTTAACCGGGTCCGGCTTGTGGCGGAACACCGGGGAGCTGTTTTTT,CASSLTGSGLWRNTGELFF
TRBJ1-1,TRBV10-3,NA,NA,13,TGTGCCATAGGGGGGGGCTGGAACACTGAAGCTTTCTTT,CAIGGGWNTEAFF
TRBJ2-2,TRBV5-1,TRBD1,NA,15,TGCGCCAGCAGCACGGGACAGCACAACACCGGGGAGCTGTTTTTT,CASSTGQHNTGELFF
TRBJ2-7,TRBV6-6,TRBD2,NA,15,TGTGCCAGCAGGGATCTAGCGGGAGGGAACTACGAGCAGTACTTC,CASRDLAGGNYEQYF
TRBJ1-1,TRBV11-2,NA,few,14,TGTGCCAGCAGCTTTTTCGGGGTTGGAACTGAAGCTTTCTTT,CASSFFGVGTEAFF
TRBJ2-7,TRBV25-1,NA,NA,15,TGTGCCAGCAGTGAAGGGGGGGGCAGGACCTACGAGCAGTACTTC,CASSEGGGRTYEQYF
TRBJ2-1,TRBV27,NA,NA,13,TGTGCCAGCAGTTTAGGGACTCTCAATGAGCAGTTCTTC,CASSLGTLNEQFF
TRBJ2-2,TRBV18,NA,NA,15,TGTGCCAGCTCACCAAAAGAGTCGGGATCCGGGGAGCTGTTTTTT,CASSPKESGSGELFF
TRBJ2-1,TRBV13,TRBD1,NA,13,TGTGCCAGCAGCTTCGGACAGGGGCATGAGCAGTTCTTC,CASSFGQGHEQFF
TRBJ2-1,TRBV7-2,NA,few,15,TGTGCCAGCAGCAGCAGCGAAAGCTCCTACAATGAGCAGTTCTTC,CASSSSESSYNEQFF
TRBJ1-1,TRBV7-9,TRBD1,NA,14,TGTGCCAGCAGCCCCGGACAGGAGAACACTGAAGCTTTCTTT,CASSPGQENTEAFF
TRBJ2-7,TRBV29-1,NA,NA,13,TGCAGCGTTGAACCAGCGGGCGGCTACGAGCAGTACTTC,CSVEPAGGYEQYF